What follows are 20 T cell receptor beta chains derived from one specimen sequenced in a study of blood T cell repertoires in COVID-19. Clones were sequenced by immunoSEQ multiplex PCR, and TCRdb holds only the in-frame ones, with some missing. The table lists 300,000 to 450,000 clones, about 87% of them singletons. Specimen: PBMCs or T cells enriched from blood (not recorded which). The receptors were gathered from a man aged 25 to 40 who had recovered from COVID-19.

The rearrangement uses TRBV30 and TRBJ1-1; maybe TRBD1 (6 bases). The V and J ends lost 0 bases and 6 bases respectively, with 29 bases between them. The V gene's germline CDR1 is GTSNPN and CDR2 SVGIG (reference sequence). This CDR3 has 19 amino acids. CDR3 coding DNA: TGTGCCTGGAGTGTACAAGTACAACTTCCCGGGGGGCGGTTGGCTGAAGCTTTCTTT. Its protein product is CAWSVQVQLPGGRLAEAFF.

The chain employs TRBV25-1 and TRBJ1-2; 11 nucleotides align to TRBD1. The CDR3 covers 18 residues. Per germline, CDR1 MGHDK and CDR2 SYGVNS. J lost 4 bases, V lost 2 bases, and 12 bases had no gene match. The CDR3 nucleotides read TGTGCCAGCAGTGAAGCCGGGACAGGGGGTCGAAGTGGCTATGGCTACACCTTC. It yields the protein CASSEAGTGGRSGYGYTF.

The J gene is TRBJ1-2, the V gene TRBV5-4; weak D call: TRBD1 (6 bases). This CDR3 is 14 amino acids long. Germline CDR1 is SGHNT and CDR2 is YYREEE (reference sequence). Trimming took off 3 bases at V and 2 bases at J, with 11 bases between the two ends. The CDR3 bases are TGTGCCAGCAGCTCAGGGGTAACAAACTATGGCTACACCTTC. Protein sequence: CASSSGVTNYGYTF.

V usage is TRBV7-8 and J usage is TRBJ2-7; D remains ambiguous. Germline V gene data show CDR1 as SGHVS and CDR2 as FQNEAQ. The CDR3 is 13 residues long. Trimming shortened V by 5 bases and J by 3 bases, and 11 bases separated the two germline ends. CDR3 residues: CASSPRVGYEQYF. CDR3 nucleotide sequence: TGTGCCAGCAGCCCTAGAGTGGGCTACGAGCAGTACTTC. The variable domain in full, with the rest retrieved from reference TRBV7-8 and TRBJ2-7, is GAGVSQSPRYKVAKRGQDVALRCDPISGHVSLFWYQQALGQGPEFLTYFQNEAQLDKSGLPSDRFFAERPEGSVSTLKIQRTQQEDSAVYLCASSPRVGYEQYFGPGTRLTVT.

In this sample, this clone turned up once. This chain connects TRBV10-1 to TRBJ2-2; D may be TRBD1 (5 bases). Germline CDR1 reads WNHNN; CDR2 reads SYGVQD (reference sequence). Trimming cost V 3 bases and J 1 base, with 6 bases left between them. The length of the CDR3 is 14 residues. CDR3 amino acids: CASSEQVNTGELFF. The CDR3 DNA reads TGCGCCAGCAGTGAACAGGTGAACACCGGGGAGCTGTTTTTT.

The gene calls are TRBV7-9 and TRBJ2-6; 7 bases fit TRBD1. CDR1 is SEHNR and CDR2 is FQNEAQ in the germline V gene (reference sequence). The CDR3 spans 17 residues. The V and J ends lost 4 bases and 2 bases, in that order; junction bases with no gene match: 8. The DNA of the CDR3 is TGTGCCAGCAGCTCAGGGACAGCTCTGACTGGGGCCAACGTCCTGACTTTC. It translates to CASSSGTALTGANVLTF. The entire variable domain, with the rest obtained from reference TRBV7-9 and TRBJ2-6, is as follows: DTGVSQNPRHKITKRGQNVTFRCDPISEHNRLYWYRQTLGQGPEFLTYFQNEAQLEKSRLLSDRFSAERPKGSFSTLEIQRTEQGDSAMYLCASSSGTALTGANVLTFGAGSRLTVL.

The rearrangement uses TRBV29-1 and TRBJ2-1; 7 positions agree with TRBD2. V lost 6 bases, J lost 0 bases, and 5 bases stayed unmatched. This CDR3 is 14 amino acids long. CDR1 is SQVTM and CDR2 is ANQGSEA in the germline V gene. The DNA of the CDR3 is TGCAGCGTCCTAGCGGATGGCTCCTACAATGAGCAGTTCTTC. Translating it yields CSVLADGSYNEQFF.

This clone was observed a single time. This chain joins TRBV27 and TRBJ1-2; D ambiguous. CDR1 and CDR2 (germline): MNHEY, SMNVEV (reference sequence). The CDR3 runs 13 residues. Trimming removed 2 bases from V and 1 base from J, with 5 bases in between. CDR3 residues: CASSLGLNYGYTF. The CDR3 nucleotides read TGTGCCAGCAGTTTAGGACTTAACTATGGCTACACCTTC.

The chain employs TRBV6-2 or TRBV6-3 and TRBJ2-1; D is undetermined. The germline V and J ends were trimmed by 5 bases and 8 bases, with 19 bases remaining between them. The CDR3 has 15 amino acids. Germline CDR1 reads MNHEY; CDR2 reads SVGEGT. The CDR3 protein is CASSDPTWLVDEQFF. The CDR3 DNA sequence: TGTGCCAGCAGTGACCCGACTTGGCTCGTGGATGAGCAGTTCTTC.

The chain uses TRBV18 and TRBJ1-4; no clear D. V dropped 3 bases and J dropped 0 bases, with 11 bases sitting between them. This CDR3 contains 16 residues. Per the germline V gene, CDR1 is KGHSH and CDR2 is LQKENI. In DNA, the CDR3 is TGTGCCAGCTCACCGCTCCGGGATCCAACTAATGAAAAACTGTTTTTT. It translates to CASSPLRDPTNEKLFF.

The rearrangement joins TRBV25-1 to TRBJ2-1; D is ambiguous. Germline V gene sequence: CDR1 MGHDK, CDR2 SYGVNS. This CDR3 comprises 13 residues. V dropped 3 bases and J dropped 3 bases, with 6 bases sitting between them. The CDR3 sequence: CASSDIGYNEQFF. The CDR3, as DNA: TGTGCCAGCAGTGATATCGGCTACAATGAGCAGTTCTTC.

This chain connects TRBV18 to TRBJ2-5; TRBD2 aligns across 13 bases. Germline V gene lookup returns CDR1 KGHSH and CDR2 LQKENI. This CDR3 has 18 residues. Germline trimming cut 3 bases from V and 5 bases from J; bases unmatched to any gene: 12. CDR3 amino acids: CASSPRSGMTSGRETQYF. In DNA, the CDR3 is TGTGCCAGCTCACCGAGATCGGGGATGACTAGCGGGAGGGAGACCCAGTACTTC.

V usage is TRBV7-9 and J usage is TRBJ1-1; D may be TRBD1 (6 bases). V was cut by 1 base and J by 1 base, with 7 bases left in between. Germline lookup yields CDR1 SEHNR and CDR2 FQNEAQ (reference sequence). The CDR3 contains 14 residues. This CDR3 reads CASSLGGQNTEAFF. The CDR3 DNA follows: TGTGCCAGCAGCTTAGGGGGGCAGAACACTGAAGCTTTCTTT.

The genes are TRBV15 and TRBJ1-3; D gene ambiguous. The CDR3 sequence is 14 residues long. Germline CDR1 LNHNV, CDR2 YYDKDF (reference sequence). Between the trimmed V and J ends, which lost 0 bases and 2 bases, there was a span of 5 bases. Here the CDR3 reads CATSRDRTGNTIYF. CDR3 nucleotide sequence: TGTGCCACCAGCAGAGACAGGACTGGAAACACCATATATTTT.

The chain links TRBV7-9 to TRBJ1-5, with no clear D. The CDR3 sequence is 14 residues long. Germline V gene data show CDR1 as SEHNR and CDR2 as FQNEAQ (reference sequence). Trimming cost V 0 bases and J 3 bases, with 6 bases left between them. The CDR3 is CASSLATDNQPQHF. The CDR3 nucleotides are TGTGCCAGCAGCTTAGCTACAGACAATCAGCCCCAGCATTTT. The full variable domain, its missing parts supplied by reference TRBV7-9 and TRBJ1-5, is DTGVSQNPRHKITKRGQNVTFRCDPISEHNRLYWYRQTLGQGPEFLTYFQNEAQLEKSRLLSDRFSAERPKGSFSTLEIQRTEQGDSAMYLCASSLATDNQPQHFGDGTRLSIL.

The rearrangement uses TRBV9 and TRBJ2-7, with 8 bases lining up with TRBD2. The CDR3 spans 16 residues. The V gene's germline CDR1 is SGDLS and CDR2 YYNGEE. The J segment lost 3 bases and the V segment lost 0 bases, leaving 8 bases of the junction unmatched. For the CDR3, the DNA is TGTGCCAGCAGCGTAGGGTCCAGCGGGGGCTACTACGAGCAGTACTTC. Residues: CASSVGSSGGYYEQYF.

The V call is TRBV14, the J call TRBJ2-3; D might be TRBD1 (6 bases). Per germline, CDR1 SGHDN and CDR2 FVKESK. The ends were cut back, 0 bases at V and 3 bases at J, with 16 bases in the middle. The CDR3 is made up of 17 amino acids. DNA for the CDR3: TGTGCCAGCAGCCAAGATGAGCCTGGGGGCGGGACAGATACGCAGTATTTT. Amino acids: CASSQDEPGGGTDTQYF.

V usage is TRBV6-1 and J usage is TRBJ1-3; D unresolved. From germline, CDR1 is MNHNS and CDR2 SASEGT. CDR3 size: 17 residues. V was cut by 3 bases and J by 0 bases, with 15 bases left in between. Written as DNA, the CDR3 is TGTGCCAGCAGTGAGAGGCACGGACTCTTCTCTGGAAACACCATATATTTT. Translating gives CASSERHGLFSGNTIYF.

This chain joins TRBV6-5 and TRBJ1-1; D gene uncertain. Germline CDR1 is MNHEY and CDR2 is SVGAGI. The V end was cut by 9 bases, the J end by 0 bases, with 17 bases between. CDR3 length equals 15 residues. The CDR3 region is CAREWRSEMNTEAFF. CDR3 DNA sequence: TGTGCCAGAGAGTGGCGTTCGGAGATGAACACTGAAGCTTTCTTT.

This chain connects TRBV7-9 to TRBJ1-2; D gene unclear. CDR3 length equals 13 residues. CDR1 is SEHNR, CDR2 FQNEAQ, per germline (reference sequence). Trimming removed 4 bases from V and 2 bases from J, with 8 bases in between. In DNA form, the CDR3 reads TGTGCCAGCAGCTCCGAAGCCAACTATGGCTACACCTTC. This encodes CASSSEANYGYTF.